This T cell receptor (beta chain) appears in the sequencing data of a study of Graves' ophthalmopathy and Graves' hyperthyroidism. Diagnosis was based on clinical symptoms, serum thyroxine, TRAb, thyroid ultrasound and orbital computed tomography. In its sample, this clonotype was seen many times. TCR beta CDR3 amplification used RNA transcripts. The library came from an HTBI-primed first-round RT-PCR and a second-round multiplex PCR. MiXCR, run by TCRdb on the multiplex PCR reads, gives a single entry per CDR3 protein. The data hold over a million distinct CDR3 sequences, with 35% to 40% observed a single time. The TCR originated in an adult man with Graves' hyperthyroidism. Sample: peripheral blood or thyroid tissue (not recorded which).

CDR3 in DNA: TGCAGCGTAGGACGCAGGGGGCGCAGGAACGAGCAGTACTTC. Its protein product is CSVGRRGRRNEQYF. The chain employs TRBV29-1 and TRBJ2-7, with 8 nucleotides matching TRBD1. After removal of 6 bases from V and 5 bases from J, the junction contained 12 bases not matched to a gene. This CDR3 is built from 14 residues. CDR1 and CDR2 from the germline V gene are SQVTM and ANQGSEA.